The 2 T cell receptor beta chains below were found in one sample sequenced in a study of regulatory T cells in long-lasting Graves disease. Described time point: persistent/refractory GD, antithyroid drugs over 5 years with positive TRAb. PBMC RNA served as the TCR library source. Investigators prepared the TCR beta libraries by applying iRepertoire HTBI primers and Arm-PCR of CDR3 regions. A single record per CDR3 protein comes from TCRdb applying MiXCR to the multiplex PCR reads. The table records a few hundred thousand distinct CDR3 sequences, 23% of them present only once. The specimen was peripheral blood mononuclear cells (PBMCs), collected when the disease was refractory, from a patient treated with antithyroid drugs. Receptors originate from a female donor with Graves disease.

DNA of the CDR3: TGTGCCATCAGGACAGGCTCTGGAAACACCATATATTTT. It specifies CAIRTGSGNTIYF. V and J are TRBV10-3 and TRBJ1-3, with D possibly TRBD1 on 6 matching bases. The germline gives CDR1 ENHRY, CDR2 SYGVKD. The CDR3 loop spans 13 amino acids. Trimming cost V 6 bases and J 0 bases, with 6 bases left between them.

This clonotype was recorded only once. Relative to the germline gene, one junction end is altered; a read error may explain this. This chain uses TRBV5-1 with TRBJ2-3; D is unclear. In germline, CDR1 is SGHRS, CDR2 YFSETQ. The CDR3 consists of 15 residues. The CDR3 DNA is TGTGCCAGCAGCTTATCTACCCCCAGCGCAGATACGCAGTATTTT. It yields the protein CASSLSTPSADTQYF.